These 15 T cell receptor beta chains originate from one sample sequenced in a study of blood T cell repertoires in COVID-19. The repertoire was sequenced with immunoSEQ multiplex PCR; TCRdb's copy has only in-frame clones and lacks some. The sample shows fewer than 250,000 clones, 84% of them seen only once. The sequenced sample was PBMCs or T cells enriched from blood (not recorded which). The receptors derive from a man in his sixties who had recovered from COVID-19.

The V call is TRBV10-2, the J call TRBJ1-1; D may be TRBD1 (5 bases). V was pared by 10 bases and J by 5 bases, with 14 bases between. Germline V gene sequence: CDR1 WSHSY, CDR2 SAAADI. The CDR3 contains 12 residues. The CDR3 sequence is CATGEGRTEAFF. Written as DNA, the CDR3 is TGCGCCACGGGGGAGGGGAGGACTGAAGCTTTCTTT.

V usage is TRBV19 and J usage is TRBJ2-7; 7 nucleotides align to TRBD1. Germline lookup yields CDR1 LNHDA and CDR2 SQIVND (reference sequence). J was trimmed by 4 bases and V by 5 bases; bases with no gene match: 8. This CDR3 is 14 amino acids long. The CDR3 nucleotides are TGTGCCAGTAGTCTCGACAGGGCGGCTTACGAGCAGTACTTC. Protein: CASSLDRAAYEQYF. Full variable domain (remainder filled in from reference TRBV19 and TRBJ2-7): DGGITQSPKYLFRKEGQNVTLSCEQNLNHDAMYWYRQDPGQGLRLIYYSQIVNDFQKGDIAEGYSVSREKKESFPLTVTSAQKNPTAFYLCASSLDRAAYEQYFGPGTRLTVT.

The chain uses TRBV5-1 and TRBJ2-2; D possibly corresponds to TRBD1 (5 bases). The germline V and J ends were trimmed by 7 bases and 4 bases, with 14 bases remaining between them. CDR1 SGHRS and CDR2 YFSETQ come from the germline V gene. This CDR3 comprises 14 residues. The CDR3 loop is CASRVEGVTGELFF. The CDR3 bases are TGCGCCAGCCGTGTCGAAGGGGTCACCGGGGAGCTGTTTTTT.

This clone was picked up a small number of times. The chain employs TRBV19 and TRBJ1-5, with unresolved D. The V end lost 2 bases, the J end lost 0 bases, and 17 bases lay between the germline ends. The CDR3 runs to 18 residues. The germline V gene encodes CDR1 LNHDA and CDR2 SQIVND (reference sequence). The CDR3 sequence: CASSITSPGGFSNQPQHF. CDR3 in DNA: TGTGCCAGTAGTATAACATCCCCGGGAGGTTTTAGCAATCAGCCCCAGCATTTT.

This clone was seen only once. This chain uses TRBV2 with TRBJ1-6, with 7 bases matching TRBD1. The CDR3 extends over 14 amino acids. V was pared by 8 bases and J by 2 bases, with 3 bases of the junction left unmatched. Germline lookup yields CDR1 SNHLY and CDR2 FYNNEI. The CDR3 loop reads CASLGQTYNSPLHF. In nucleotides, the CDR3 is TGTGCCAGCCTGGGACAGACCTATAATTCACCCCTCCACTTT. The full variable domain, rest sourced from reference TRBV2 and TRBJ1-6, is EPEVTQTPSHQVTQMGQEVILRCVPISNHLYFYWYRQILGQKVEFLVSFYNNEISEKSEIFDDQFSVERPDGSNFTLKIRSTKLEDSAMYFCASLGQTYNSPLHFGNGTRLTVT.

This chain connects TRBV19 to TRBJ2-2, with unresolved D. The CDR3 runs to 11 residues. Germline lookup yields CDR1 LNHDA and CDR2 SQIVND (reference sequence). Between the trimmed V and J ends, which lost 10 bases and 1 base, there was a span of 4 bases. The CDR3 here is CATKNTGELFF. In DNA form, the CDR3 reads TGTGCCACCAAGAACACCGGGGAGCTGTTTTTT.

Points on this clone: At one of its ends the junction is not consistent with the germline gene, which may arise from a read error. This rearrangement joins TRBV27 to TRBJ1-4, with 10 bases matching TRBD1. The CDR3 spans 20 residues. Germline V gives CDR1 MNHEY, CDR2 SMNVEV (reference sequence). This CDR3 is CASRLYAIGTGAVTNEKLFF. CDR3 DNA: TGTGCCAGCAGATTATACGCGATAGGGACAGGGGCGGTTACTAATGAAAAACTGTTTTTT. Full variable domain (remainder filled in from reference TRBV27 and TRBJ1-4): EAQVTQNPRYLITVTGKKLTVTCSQNMNHEYMSWYRQDPGLGLRQIYYSMNVEVTDKGDVPEGYKVSRKEKRNFPLILESPSPNQTSLYFCASRLYAIGTGAVTNEKLFFGSGTQLSVL.

The gene calls are TRBV6-2 or TRBV6-3 and TRBJ1-4; D not resolved. Germline-derived CDR1 and CDR2 are MNHEY and SVGEGT. Trimming removed 2 bases from V and 0 bases from J, with 10 bases in between. CDR3 size: 16 residues. The CDR3 region has the DNA TGTGCCAGCAGTTACCCAGACTCCACAACTAATGAAAAACTGTTTTTT. It encodes CASSYPDSTTNEKLFF.

The rearrangement uses TRBV19 and TRBJ2-5, with 10 nucleotides matching TRBD2. Per germline, CDR1 LNHDA and CDR2 SQIVND (reference sequence). V lost 3 bases, J lost 5 bases, and 3 bases stayed unmatched. This CDR3 region has 14 residues. CDR3 amino acids: CASSMGLAFETQYF. As DNA, the CDR3 is TGTGCCAGTAGTATGGGACTAGCGTTCGAGACCCAGTACTTC.

The chain has TRBV5-1 and TRBJ1-4; D is ambiguous. The CDR3 spans 14 residues. Germline loops: CDR1 SGHRS, CDR2 YFSETQ. Trimming pared 2 bases from V and 7 bases from J, leaving 12 bases between. CDR3 region: CASSFDPRGEKLFF. The CDR3 nucleotides read TGCGCCAGCAGCTTTGACCCGAGAGGTGAAAAACTGTTTTTT.

The chain links TRBV5-1 to TRBJ1-2; D unresolved. Trimming shortened V by 3 bases and J by 3 bases, and 12 bases separated the two germline ends. The CDR3 contains 14 residues. Germline V gives CDR1 SGHRS, CDR2 YFSETQ. The CDR3 reads CASSSDGQDYGYTF. CDR3 coding DNA: TGCGCCAGCAGCTCGGATGGGCAGGACTATGGCTACACCTTC.

There are a few counts of this clone. This chain connects TRBV28 to TRBJ2-7; 9 bases agree with TRBD2. V lost 5 bases, J lost 3 bases, and 11 bases stayed unmatched. CDR1 and CDR2 from the germline V gene are MDHEN and SYDVKM. The CDR3 totals 16 residues. In DNA, the CDR3 is TGTGCCAGCAGTCAGAGGCCGGGACTAGCCCTCTACGAGCAGTACTTC. It encodes CASSQRPGLALYEQYF.

The chain links TRBV29-1 to TRBJ1-2; 12 positions agree with TRBD1. This CDR3 has 14 amino acids. The J segment lost 8 bases and the V segment lost 6 bases, leaving 10 bases of the junction unmatched. From germline, CDR1 is SQVTM and CDR2 ANQGSEA. The CDR3 sequence: CSVEVGQGAWGYTF. In nucleotides, the CDR3 is TGCAGCGTGGAGGTGGGACAGGGGGCATGGGGCTACACCTTC.

The chain is built from TRBV18 and TRBJ1-1; maybe TRBD1 (5 bases). Looked up from germline, CDR1 is KGHSH and CDR2 is LQKENI. CDR3 length: 13 residues. V was cut by 4 bases and J by 1 base, with 7 bases left in between. This CDR3 reads CASSRGPNTEAFF. The CDR3 DNA sequence: TGTGCCAGCTCACGGGGCCCGAACACTGAAGCTTTCTTT.

The CDR3 here is CASSLLGGPGYTF. CDR3 bases: TGTGCCAGCAGTTTATTAGGGGGCCCTGGCTACACCTTC. V is TRBV27 and J is TRBJ1-2; TRBD1 matches at 7 bases. CDR3 length: 13 amino acids. The germline V gene encodes CDR1 MNHEY and CDR2 SMNVEV (reference sequence). With 1 base clipped from V and 7 bases from J, the junction kept 3 bases outside the gene matches.